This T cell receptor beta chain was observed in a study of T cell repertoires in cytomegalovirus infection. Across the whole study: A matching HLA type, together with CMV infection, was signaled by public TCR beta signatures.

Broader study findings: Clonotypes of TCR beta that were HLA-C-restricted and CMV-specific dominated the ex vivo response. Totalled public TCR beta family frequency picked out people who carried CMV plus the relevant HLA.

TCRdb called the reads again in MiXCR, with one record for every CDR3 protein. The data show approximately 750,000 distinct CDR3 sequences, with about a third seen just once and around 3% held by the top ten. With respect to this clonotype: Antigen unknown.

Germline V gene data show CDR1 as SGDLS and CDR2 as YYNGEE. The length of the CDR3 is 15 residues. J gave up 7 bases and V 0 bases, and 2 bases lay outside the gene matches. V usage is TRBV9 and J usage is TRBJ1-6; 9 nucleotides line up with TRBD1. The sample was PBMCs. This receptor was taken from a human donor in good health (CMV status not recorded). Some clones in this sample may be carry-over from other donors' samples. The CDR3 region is CASSVATGGNSPLHF. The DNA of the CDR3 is TGTGCCAGCAGCGTAGCGACAGGGGGGAATTCACCCCTCCACTTT.